This TCR beta chain was retrieved from a study of CD8 T cells in ankylosing spondylitis. Study-wide results and limits: Clones tied to disease were said to be significantly enriched in matched ankylosing spondylitis synovial fluid. What seemed typical of ankylosing spondylitis blood was a TCR beta motif built from 8 or 9 highly homologous variants.

The TCR beta libraries were generated through quantitative 5'-RACE incorporating molecular barcodes. TCRdb recomputed calls from the 5' RACE reads with MiXCR, one row per CDR3 protein. The data hold approximately 240,000 distinct CDR3 sequences, with about 10% observed a single time. The sample holds many counts of this clonotype. The target antigen is unknown. The sequenced sample was blood, either unsorted or a sorted T cell fraction (not recorded which). The sequence was collected from a male donor with ankylosing spondylitis or in good health (not recorded which).

For the CDR3, the DNA is TGTGCCAGCACCCGACTAGCGGGGTACAATGAGCAGTTCTTC. Residues: CASTRLAGYNEQFF. The chain joins TRBV12-3 or TRBV12-4 to TRBJ2-1; the match to TRBD2 covers 11 bases. The CDR3 totals 14 residues. The J segment lost 4 bases and the V segment lost 7 bases, leaving 3 bases of the junction unmatched.